This passage covers 19 T cell receptor beta chains from one sample sequenced in a study of T cells in Graves' hyperthyroidism and ophthalmopathy (dated by TCRdb to between 2017 and 2020). The library came from multiplex PCR. TCRdb shows the sequencer as Illumina HiSeq 2000. The TCR beta CDR3 regions were amplified from the RNA transcripts. The TCR CDR3 was subjected to a first round of RT-PCR using the HTBI primer set and the Qiagen OneStep RT-PCR kit. The public reads were reanalyzed by TCRdb: fastp trimming at Q25, MiXCR alignment, in-frame beta chains only. Every entry covers one CDR3 protein and lists the most common genes and DNA from its rows. The sample data list 550,000 to 800,000 distinct CDR3 sequences, and around a sixth of these were observed just once. The top ten clonotypes cover around 15% of the sample. Sample: blood. Every receptor here comes from a man aged 45 to 65 with Graves' hyperthyroidism.

For the CDR3, the DNA is TGTGCCAGTAGGGACAGGGTACTTCAGCCCCAGCATTTT. It specifies CASRDRVLQPQHF. The chain couples TRBV19 to TRBJ1-5; 8 nucleotides align to TRBD1. Germline values: CDR1 LNHDA, CDR2 SQIVND (reference sequence). CDR3 length: 13 amino acids. Trimming took 6 bases from V and 6 from J; bases not matched to a gene: 4. The full variable domain, completed using reference TRBV19 and TRBJ1-5, is DGGITQSPKYLFRKEGQNVTLSCEQNLNHDAMYWYRQDPGQGLRLIYYSQIVNDFQKGDIAEGYSVSREKKESFPLTVTSAQKNPTAFYLCASRDRVLQPQHFGDGTRLSIL.

The table lists this clonotype with a count of one. The chain recombines TRBV6-2 or TRBV6-3 with TRBJ2-1; the match to TRBD2 covers 7 bases. This CDR3 comprises 15 residues. V trimming: 6 bases; J trimming: 3 bases; junction bases outside the gene matches: 8. Germline CDR1 reads MNHEY; CDR2 reads SVGEGT. In DNA form, the CDR3 reads TGTGCCAGCAGCCCGCTAGCGGACCACTACAATGAGCAGTTCTTC. Translation gives CASSPLADHYNEQFF.

In its sample, this clonotype was seen a few times. The rearrangement links TRBV9 to TRBJ2-3; TRBD2 might be the D (6 bases). The CDR3 has 15 residues. CDR1 and CDR2 from the germline V gene are SGDLS and YYNGEE. V was clipped by 0 bases and J by 1 base, with 9 bases between them. The CDR3 DNA follows: TGTGCCAGCAGCGTAGGCCTAGCGCGCACAGATACGCAGTATTTT. Protein product: CASSVGLARTDTQYF.

The table lists this clonotype with a few counts. The V gene is TRBV19, the J gene TRBJ2-1, with 7 bases matching TRBD2. J was trimmed by 3 bases and V by 5 bases; bases with no gene match: 7. Per the germline V gene, CDR1 is LNHDA and CDR2 is SQIVND (reference sequence). The CDR3 runs to 15 residues. CDR3 DNA: TGTGCCAGTAGTGTTCCGGGACTAAGCTACAATGAGCAGTTCTTC. Its protein product is CASSVPGLSYNEQFF.

The rearrangement uses TRBV29-1 and TRBJ2-4; 15 bases are shared with TRBD2. Germline assignment: CDR1 SQVTM and CDR2 ANQGSEA. Germline trimming cut 4 bases from V and 4 bases from J; bases unmatched to any gene: 8. The CDR3 is 17 residues long. The DNA of the CDR3 is TGCAGCGTTGTGGGACTAGCGGGAGGAAAGGGAAAAAACATTCAGTACTTC. Its protein product is CSVVGLAGGKGKNIQYF.

There are many counts of this clonotype. The chain uses TRBV5-1 and TRBJ1-1; D remains ambiguous. V gave up 2 bases and J gave up 1 base, with 12 bases separating them. Germline V gene data show CDR1 as SGHRS and CDR2 as YFSETQ. This CDR3 comprises 15 residues. CDR3 coding DNA: TGCGCCAGCAGCTTTCTTGGTTCAGGGAACACTGAAGCTTTCTTT. This codes for CASSFLGSGNTEAFF.

The V gene is TRBV7-9, the J gene TRBJ2-2, with TRBD2 matching over 13 bases. Germline CDR1 SEHNR, CDR2 FQNEAQ (reference sequence). CDR3 length equals 18 residues. Trimming at V came to 4 bases and at J to 8 bases, leaving 13 bases not matched to a gene. Written as DNA, the CDR3 is TGTGCCAGCAGCTGGGAGGTGTTGACTAGCGGGAGGAGAGGGGAGCTGTTTTTT. This encodes CASSWEVLTSGRRGELFF.

This clonotype was detected ten times or more. The chain links TRBV7-2 to TRBJ2-3, with TRBD1 as a possible D gene (6 bases). Trimming left V 1 base short and J 5 bases short, with 13 bases between. Germline CDR1 reads SGHTA; CDR2 reads FQGNSA. CDR3 length: 15 residues. The CDR3 protein is CASSLGSGVQDTQYF. CDR3 DNA sequence: TGTGCCAGCAGCTTAGGATCAGGGGTTCAAGATACGCAGTATTTT.

V usage is TRBV5-5 and J usage is TRBJ2-7; tentative D call: TRBD2 (7 bases). V shed 4 bases and J shed 7 bases, with 21 bases lying between them. The CDR3 runs 15 residues. Germline CDR1 reads SGHKS; CDR2 reads YYEKEE (reference sequence). The CDR3 region is CASSNGQIYGREQYF. The CDR3 nucleotides read TGTGCCAGCAGCAACGGACAGATCTACGGGAGGGAGCAGTACTTC.

There are many counts of this clonotype. The chain combines TRBV19 with TRBJ1-5; 8 nucleotides match TRBD1. The length of the CDR3 is 14 residues. Trimming cost V 5 bases and J 7 bases; bases outside gene matches: 7. The germline CDR1 and CDR2 sequences are LNHDA and SQIVND (reference sequence). CDR3 amino acids: CASSSTGGGQPQHF. The CDR3 DNA sequence: TGTGCCAGTAGTTCAACAGGGGGTGGACAGCCCCAGCATTTT.

The sample holds one count of this clonotype. This sequence may be a read error, since a much larger clone differs from it by one base. Since no conserved phenylalanine or tryptophan closes the CDR3, a read error is the likely cause. DNA for the CDR3: TGTGCCAGCAGCACATACGCGACTAGCGGGAGCCGGGGCGCCTACAATGAGCAGTTCTGC. Its translation is CASSTYATSGSRGAYNEQFC. This sequence joins TRBV11-2 and TRBJ2-1; 12 bases line up with TRBD2. The CDR3 has 20 amino acids. From germline, CDR1 is SGHAT and CDR2 FQNNGV. Trimming took 5 bases from V and 2 from J; bases not matched to a gene: 16.

The sample holds many counts of this clonotype. The chain links TRBV6-2 or TRBV6-3 to TRBJ2-3; the D is unclear. This CDR3 region has 12 residues. V lost 10 bases and J lost 2, with 10 bases in between. Per germline, CDR1 MNHEY and CDR2 SVGEGT. This chain's CDR3 is CATLDVTDTQYF. The CDR3 bases are TGTGCCACTCTCGACGTCACAGATACGCAGTATTTT.

This clonotype was counted between two and nine times. This sequence joins TRBV20-1 and TRBJ2-7; D may be TRBD1 (6 bases). Deletions cut 5 bases from V and 4 bases from J, with 30 bases between. Germline values: CDR1 DFQATT, CDR2 SNEGSKA (reference sequence). The length of the CDR3 is 18 residues. The CDR3 here is CSAFGEFWLQGRRYEQYF. For the CDR3, the DNA is TGCAGTGCTTTCGGGGAATTCTGGTTACAGGGCCGCAGGTACGAGCAGTACTTC.

This clonotype was counted at least ten times. The genes are TRBV28 and TRBJ1-2; 7 nucleotides agree with TRBD1. The CDR3 extends over 14 amino acids. Germline V gives CDR1 MDHEN, CDR2 SYDVKM. After removal of 5 bases from V and 5 bases from J, the junction contained 8 bases not matched to a gene. Here the CDR3 DNA reads TGTGCCAGCAGTCATCCGGACAGGTGGTATGGCTACACCTTC. It translates to CASSHPDRWYGYTF.

The V gene is TRBV4-2, the J gene TRBJ2-4; TRBD1 matches 7 bases. The CDR3 consists of 14 residues. V dropped 0 bases and J dropped 8; count of bases not matched to a gene: 4. CDR1 and CDR2 (germline): LGHNA, YNFKEQ. CDR3 in DNA: TGTGCCAGCAGCCAAGAGTGGCAGGGGGACATTCAGTACTTC. It is translated as CASSQEWQGDIQYF.

The chain recombines TRBV4-3 with TRBJ2-1; D possibly corresponds to TRBD1 (6 bases). This CDR3 comprises 15 residues. The germline CDR1 and CDR2 sequences are LGHNA and YSLEER. Deletions cut 2 bases from V and 3 bases from J, with 11 bases between. CDR3 DNA: TGCGCCAGCAGCCAAAACGACAGGAGCTACAATGAGCAGTTCTTC. This gives the protein CASSQNDRSYNEQFF.

Here the CDR3 reads CASSYGGWETQYF. DNA of the CDR3: TGTGCCAGCAGTTACGGGGGATGGGAGACCCAGTACTTC. The rearrangement links TRBV6-5 to TRBJ2-5, with D perhaps given as TRBD1 or TRBD2 (5 bases each). Germline V lookup: CDR1 MNHEY, CDR2 SVGAGI. The V end lost 2 bases, the J end lost 5 bases, and 9 bases lay between the germline ends. The CDR3 length is 13 residues.

The V gene is TRBV11-2, the J gene TRBJ2-3; 9 bases agree with TRBD2. CDR3 length: 15 residues. The junction had 4 bases not matched to a gene; V was cut back by 1 base and J by 5 bases. Germline loops: CDR1 SGHAT, CDR2 FQNNGV. CDR3: CASSLAGLALDTQYF. The CDR3 DNA reads TGTGCCAGCAGCTTAGCGGGACTAGCACTAGATACGCAGTATTTT.

This clonotype has ten or more counts. The chain combines TRBV7-2 with TRBJ2-1; 8 bases are a match to TRBD1. The CDR3 is 14 amino acids. Trimming took 9 bases from V and 2 from J; bases not matched to a gene: 6. From germline, CDR1 is SGHTA and CDR2 FQGNSA. CDR3 amino acids: CASVQGVTYNEQFF. CDR3 in DNA: TGTGCCAGTGTACAGGGGGTCACCTACAATGAGCAGTTCTTC.